Below are 30 T cell receptor beta chains sequenced from a single sample in a study of blood T cells in healthy people across ages. It was with a sample-barcoded 5' primer and a J-beta primer mix that a second PCR of roughly 7 to 12 cycles was run. TCRdb re-called the 5' RACE reads with MiXCR, one entry per CDR3 protein. The sample carries 750,000 to 950,000 distinct CDR3 sequences, around 25% recorded once. These same records also appear under a second study, on T cells of mothers and their children.

The sequenced sample was blood. These receptors were obtained from a boy between 10 and 17 years old in good health.

The chain employs TRBV7-2 and TRBJ1-5; D not certain. The CDR3 consists of 12 residues. The germline V gene has CDR1 SGHTA and CDR2 FQGNSA. The CDR3 DNA sequence: TGTGTGAGCAGTCAGAGGAATCAGCCCCAGCATTTT. Amino acid sequence: CVSSQRNQPQHF. The entire variable domain, with the rest obtained from reference TRBV7-2 and TRBJ1-5, is as follows: GAGVSQSPSNKVTEKGKDVELRCDPISGHTALYWYRQSLGQGLEFLIYFQGNSAPDKSGLPSDRFSAERTGGSVSTLTIQRTQQEDSAVYLCVSSQRNQPQHFGDGTRLSIL.

In this sample, this clonotype turned up a few times. The gene calls are TRBV10-3 and TRBJ2-2, with D tentatively TRBD1 (5 bases). In germline, CDR1 is ENHRY, CDR2 SYGVKD. The CDR3 contains 14 residues. Trimming took 3 bases from V and 6 from J, leaving 11 bases between them. The chain's CDR3 is CAISDPGIPGELFF. The CDR3 DNA reads as TGTGCCATCAGTGACCCAGGGATACCCGGGGAGCTGTTTTTT.

The chain has TRBV3-1 and TRBJ2-7; perhaps D is TRBD1 or TRBD2 (5 bases each). The germline V gene has CDR1 LGHDT and CDR2 YNNKEL (reference sequence). This CDR3 comprises 14 residues. Trimming pared 2 bases from V and 1 base from J, leaving 9 bases between. CDR3: CASSQSGPSYEQYF. Here the CDR3 DNA reads TGTGCCAGCAGCCAATCGGGGCCTTCCTACGAGCAGTACTTC.

The V call is TRBV6-1, the J call TRBJ1-1, with D tentatively TRBD1 (5 bases). This CDR3 region has 12 residues. CDR1 is MNHNS and CDR2 is SASEGT in the germline V gene. Trimming stripped 0 bases from V and 10 bases from J, with 9 bases between. CDR3 residues: CASSEACGGAFF. The CDR3 DNA reads as TGTGCCAGCAGTGAAGCGTGCGGGGGAGCTTTCTTT.

Many counts were recorded for this clonotype. The chain links TRBV7-2 to TRBJ2-4; no clear D. The V gene's germline CDR1 is SGHTA and CDR2 FQGNSA. V shed 2 bases and J shed 3 bases, with 8 bases lying between them. This CDR3 contains 14 residues. CDR3 sequence (DNA): TGTGCCAGCAGCTTAAAAGGGATCAAAAACATTCAGTACTTC. Translated: CASSLKGIKNIQYF.

The chain couples TRBV7-9 to TRBJ2-7, with D tentatively TRBD1 (5 bases). The V end was cut by 2 bases, the J end by 0 bases, with 14 bases between. CDR1 is SEHNR and CDR2 is FQNEAQ in the germline V gene (reference sequence). The CDR3 totals 16 residues. For the CDR3, the DNA is TGTGCCAGCAGCTTAATACAGGTAGTTAGCTCCTACGAGCAGTACTTC. Translating gives CASSLIQVVSSYEQYF.

This chain joins TRBV6-6 and TRBJ1-1; D not certain. The CDR3 has 14 residues. V lost 4 bases to trimming and J lost 6 bases, with 15 bases between them. CDR1 and CDR2 (germline): MNHNY, SVGAGI (reference sequence). As DNA, the CDR3 is TGTGCCAGCAGTTCGCCCACGGACGACTCTGAAGCTTTCTTT. Its protein product is CASSSPTDDSEAFF.

The J gene is TRBJ1-2, the V gene TRBV4-1; weak D call: TRBD1 (6 bases). The ends were cut back, 0 bases at V and 4 bases at J, with 12 bases in the middle. CDR1 is MGHRA, CDR2 YSYEKL, per germline. The CDR3 contains 15 residues. The CDR3 DNA follows: TGCGCCAGCAGCCAAGATCGGGGCAGGGGCTATGGCTACACCTTC. Its protein product is CASSQDRGRGYGYTF.

This clonotype was recorded a few times. This chain links TRBV5-1 with TRBJ2-7; D gene unclear. Germline V gene sequence: CDR1 SGHRS, CDR2 YFSETQ. This CDR3 has 14 residues. V lost 0 bases and J lost 3, with 10 bases in between. The CDR3 here is CASSLERRVYEQYF. CDR3 bases: TGCGCCAGCAGCTTGGAGAGGCGCGTCTACGAGCAGTACTTC.

The rearrangement joins TRBV12-3 or TRBV12-4 to TRBJ2-2; D perhaps matches TRBD2 (7 bases). The V and J ends lost 1 base and 1 base respectively, with 10 bases between them. The CDR3 runs to 16 residues. The DNA for the CDR3 is TGTGCCAGCAGTTTAGGCGGGGGCCGGAACACCGGGGAGCTGTTTTTT. Protein: CASSLGGGRNTGELFF.

The gene calls are TRBV5-1 and TRBJ1-6; D remains unclear. This CDR3 contains 14 residues. V was trimmed by 3 bases and J by 10 bases, leaving 14 bases between them. Germline lookup yields CDR1 SGHRS and CDR2 YFSETQ. The CDR3 spells CASSSDARRSPLHF. The CDR3 region has the DNA TGCGCCAGCAGCTCGGACGCTCGGCGGTCACCCCTCCACTTT.

The chain carries TRBV6-5 and TRBJ2-1; D remains ambiguous. Germline V gives CDR1 MNHEY, CDR2 SVGAGI. The CDR3 consists of 15 residues. V was shortened by 5 bases and J by 5 bases, with 16 bases between the two germline ends. The CDR3 nucleotides are TGTGCCAGCAGTAGCGCCAACAACGCCCACAATGAGCAGTTCTTC. It encodes CASSSANNAHNEQFF.

The V call is TRBV12-3 or TRBV12-4, the J call TRBJ2-1, with D uncertain. The V end lost 6 bases, the J end lost 1 base, and 7 bases lay between the germline ends. This CDR3 is 13 amino acids long. The CDR3 coding sequence is TGTGCCAGCAGGAGCGTGTCCTACAATGAGCAGTTCTTC. It yields the protein CASRSVSYNEQFF.

This chain connects TRBV15 to TRBJ2-2, with a possible D match to TRBD1 (5 bases). The CDR3 extends over 15 amino acids. Germline CDR1 and CDR2: LNHNV and YYDKDF (reference sequence). The V and J ends lost 5 bases and 5 bases respectively, with 15 bases between them. Here the CDR3 DNA reads TGTGCCACCAGCCCGGGCCAAGGGGCGACCGGGGAGCTGTTTTTT. It is translated as CATSPGQGATGELFF.

This clonotype was seen a handful of times. J is TRBJ2-2 and V is TRBV29-1, with TRBD2 as a possible D gene (6 bases). CDR1 is SQVTM, CDR2 ANQGSEA, per germline. The CDR3 totals 16 residues. V lost 7 bases to trimming and J lost 5 bases, with 23 bases between them. CDR3 in DNA: TGCAGCGCCCCCGGCTTGGGCGGAGGGTTAACCGGGGAGCTGTTTTTT. This sequence encodes CSAPGLGGGLTGELFF.

This chain connects TRBV29-1 to TRBJ2-7, with D perhaps TRBD1 (5 bases). From germline, CDR1 is SQVTM and CDR2 ANQGSEA. The length of the CDR3 is 16 residues. Trimming removed 2 bases from V and 0 bases from J, with 17 bases in between. The CDR3 here is CSVETRQSSTSYEQYF. The DNA of the CDR3 is TGCAGCGTTGAAACCCGACAGAGCTCGACCTCCTACGAGCAGTACTTC.

This clonotype was picked up a small number of times. The chain has TRBV9 and TRBJ2-3; TRBD2 aligns across 7 bases. The CDR3 extends over 15 amino acids. CDR1 is SGDLS, CDR2 YYNGEE, per germline. The V and J ends lost 3 bases and 4 bases, in that order; junction bases with no gene match: 8. The chain's CDR3 is CASSEEASGADTQYF. In nucleotides, the CDR3 is TGTGCCAGCAGCGAGGAGGCAAGCGGGGCAGATACGCAGTATTTT.

Only a few counts were recorded for this clonotype. V usage is TRBV12-3 or TRBV12-4 and J usage is TRBJ2-5, with TRBD1 matching over 7 bases. The J call may be faulty, since TRBJ2-7 better matches the DNA end. The CDR3 has 15 residues. CDR3 residues: CASSKEGAAPYEQYF. CDR3 coding DNA: TGTGCCAGCAGCAAAGAGGGGGCCGCCCCCTACGAGCAGTACTTC.

DNA for the CDR3: TGTGCCAGCAGCCCCTCGGCGGGGGCCCGCTACGAGCAGTACTTC. Residues: CASSPSAGARYEQYF. This chain uses TRBV7-2 with TRBJ2-7, with a tentative D call TRBD2 (7 bases). Trimming removed 5 bases at V and 3 bases at J, with 17 bases between. In germline, CDR1 is SGHTA, CDR2 FQGNSA. This CDR3 region has 15 residues. Using reference TRBV7-2 and TRBJ2-7 for the parts outside the CDR3, the full variable domain is GAGVSQSPSNKVTEKGKDVELRCDPISGHTALYWYRQSLGQGLEFLIYFQGNSAPDKSGLPSDRFSAERTGGSVSTLTIQRTQQEDSAVYLCASSPSAGARYEQYFGPGTRLTVT.

The genes are TRBV5-1 and TRBJ2-5; a weak D match, TRBD1 (6 bases). The germline CDR1 and CDR2 sequences are SGHRS and YFSETQ. V lost 0 bases to trimming and J lost 11 bases, with 20 bases between them. The CDR3 runs to 15 residues. The CDR3 sequence: CASSLGTAALREQYF. In DNA form, the CDR3 reads TGCGCCAGCAGCTTGGGGACAGCAGCACTTAGAGAGCAGTACTTC.

Only a few counts were recorded for this clonotype. The chain links TRBV28 to TRBJ2-7; 9 bases map to TRBD1. The J segment lost 4 bases and the V segment lost 4 bases, leaving 8 bases of the junction unmatched. The CDR3 consists of 15 residues. The germline gives CDR1 MDHEN, CDR2 SYDVKM. This CDR3 is CASSSSGTGFYEQYF. The CDR3 region has the DNA TGTGCCAGCAGTTCTTCAGGGACAGGGTTTTACGAGCAGTACTTC.

V usage is TRBV9 and J usage is TRBJ2-5; 10 nucleotides line up with TRBD2. This CDR3 has 15 residues. Germline-derived CDR1 and CDR2 are SGDLS and YYNGEE. The ends lost 4 bases at V and 1 base at J; junction bases unmatched: 4. The CDR3 protein is CASSPLAGPQETQYF. CDR3 coding DNA: TGTGCCAGCAGCCCACTAGCGGGACCCCAAGAGACCCAGTACTTC.

This chain uses TRBV2 with TRBJ2-2, with TRBD1 matching 9 bases. Germline V gene sequence: CDR1 SNHLY, CDR2 FYNNEI. The trim removed 7 bases at V and 7 bases at J, leaving 10 bases unmatched. The CDR3 sequence is 15 residues long. The CDR3 DNA is TGTGCCAGCACCACAAGACAGGGGGATATCGGGGAGCTGTTTTTT. Protein sequence: CASTTRQGDIGELFF.

The chain employs TRBV2 and TRBJ1-4; D is uncertain. The V and J ends lost 6 bases and 6 bases respectively, with 14 bases between them. CDR3 length equals 14 residues. The germline V gene has CDR1 SNHLY and CDR2 FYNNEI. This CDR3 is CASRSGRAYEKLFF. CDR3 coding DNA: TGTGCCAGCAGGTCCGGGAGAGCCTATGAAAAACTGTTTTTT.

This clonotype came up a few times. Germline and junction disagree at one end, which may indicate a read error. J is TRBJ1-1 and V is TRBV28; 10 bases are shared with TRBD1. The CDR3 has 17 amino acids. The V gene's germline CDR1 is MDHEN and CDR2 SYDVKM. DNA for the CDR3: TGTGCCAGCAGTTTATGGACGCCGGGACAGGGGTCCACTGAAGCCTTCTTT. This codes for CASSLWTPGQGSTEAFF.

This clonotype has a handful of counts. The chain combines TRBV20-1 with TRBJ2-1, with 9 bases identical to TRBD2. The germline V gene has CDR1 DFQATT and CDR2 SNEGSKA (reference sequence). The CDR3 contains 15 residues. Trimming cost V 7 bases and J 7 bases; bases outside gene matches: 14. This CDR3 is CSVRVAGALWNEQFF. CDR3 nucleotide sequence: TGCAGTGTAAGGGTAGCGGGGGCCCTTTGGAATGAGCAGTTCTTC.

This clonotype was found a few times. The V call is TRBV20-1, the J call TRBJ2-5, with a weak D call TRBD1 (6 bases). The J call is in doubt because the DNA end fits TRBJ2-7 better. Germline CDR1 DFQATT, CDR2 SNEGSKA (reference sequence). This CDR3 comprises 12 residues. CDR3 region: CSGRQADYEQYF. In DNA form, the CDR3 reads TGCAGTGGGAGACAGGCGGACTACGAGCAGTACTTC.

The V call is TRBV6-6, the J call TRBJ1-4, with D hard to call. Trimming pared 7 bases from V and 8 bases from J, leaving 8 bases between. CDR1 is MNHNY, CDR2 SVGAGI, per germline (reference sequence). CDR3 length: 11 amino acids. CDR3 nucleotide sequence: TGTGCCAGCACCACCGGCGAAAAACTGTTTTTT. Translating gives CASTTGEKLFF.

The chain carries TRBV11-2 and TRBJ2-4; tentative D call: TRBD1 (5 bases). Germline CDR1 is SGHAT and CDR2 is FQNNGV. V was clipped by 8 bases and J by 3 bases, with 11 bases between them. This CDR3 is built from 13 residues. CDR3 sequence: CASWGRGKNIQYF. CDR3 in DNA: TGTGCCAGCTGGGGAAGGGGCAAAAACATTCAGTACTTC.

The chain carries TRBV12-3 or TRBV12-4 and TRBJ2-7; a possible D gene is TRBD2 (6 bases). Trimming removed 3 bases at V and 4 bases at J, with 22 bases between. The CDR3 runs 17 residues. The CDR3 nucleotides read TGTGCCAGCAGTTTCGGAGGGACCGTCAACAAAGAATACGAGCAGTACTTC. Amino acids: CASSFGGTVNKEYEQYF.